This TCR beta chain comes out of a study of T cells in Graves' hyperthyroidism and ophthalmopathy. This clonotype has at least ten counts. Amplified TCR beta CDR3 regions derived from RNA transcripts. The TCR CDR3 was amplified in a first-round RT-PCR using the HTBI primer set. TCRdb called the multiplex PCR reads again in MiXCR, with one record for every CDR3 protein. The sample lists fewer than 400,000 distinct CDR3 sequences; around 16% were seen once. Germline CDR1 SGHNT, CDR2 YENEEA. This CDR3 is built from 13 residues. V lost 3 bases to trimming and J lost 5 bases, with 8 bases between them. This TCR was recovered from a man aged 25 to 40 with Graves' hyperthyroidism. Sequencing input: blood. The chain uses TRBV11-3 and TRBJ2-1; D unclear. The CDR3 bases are TGTGCCAGCAGCTTCGGATCCGACAATGAGCAGTTCTTC. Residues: CASSFGSDNEQFF.